This TCR beta chain was retrieved from a study of CD8 T cells in Susac syndrome (dated by TCRdb to 2018 to 2020). Regarding the study in general: Among the Susac syndrome patients who were sequenced, clinically active disease was present in more than five and clinical remission was observed in fewer than ten. Susac syndrome patients were therapy-naive, on corticosteroids (some also receiving IVIg), or on IVIg alone at blood withdrawal. Repertoire sequencing was used to test whether CD8+ T cell activation and differentiation in Susac syndrome was antigen driven.

As encoded in the germline V gene (reference sequence), CDR1 is GTSNPN while CDR2 is SVGIG. V and J are trimmed by 1 base and 5 bases, and the gene matches miss 3 bases of the junction. The CDR3 spans 13 residues, from the cysteine through the phenylalanine. Left in the record is the CDR3 DNA by itself, 39 bases read in frame from the first base. Peripheral blood CD8+ and CD4+ T cells from healthy donors, Susac syndrome patients and multiple sclerosis patients were profiled using high-throughput TCR beta sequencing. The Susac syndrome patients fulfilled recently defined diagnostic criteria for either definite or probable disease. CD8+ TEMRA cells were enriched by FACS, while bulk CD8+ and CD4+ T cells were purified by magnetic negative isolation. Blood was collected in EDTA tubes and processed within 24 hours, with PBMCs isolated through density gradient centrifugation. PBMCs intended for TCR sequencing were cryopreserved in liquid nitrogen and were subsequently thawed in a 37 degrees C water bath. Purity of sorted or isolated CD4+, CD8+ and CD8+ TEMRA cells was at least 90%.

Of note for this clonotype: The antigen it recognizes is unknown. Base qualities are not recorded, but no much larger clone differs from it by a single base.

What the study reported, not specific to this receptor: The TCR sequencing and HLA analysis was acknowledged to have included a relatively small number of individuals. In patients with Susac syndrome, the CD4+ T cell repertoire showed no detectable clonal expansion.

RNA was extracted with the RNeasy kit and about 0.45 to 1 ug was reverse transcribed using random hexamers. The immunoSEQ multiplex PCR assay, which covers 54 Vbeta and 13 Jbeta segments, was used to amplify TCR beta CDR3 regions. PCR amplification bias was corrected using a synthetic template baseline for primer optimization and computational correction. As for the authors' bioinformatics: Only productive sequences were kept, with reads annotated to V, D and J genes according to IMGT and analyzed in immunoSEQ Analyzer. Clonality was calculated as one minus the Shannon entropy normalized by log2 of the number of productive unique sequences. Public and private clones were assessed among the 100 most prevalent clones of each patient and control. Susac-specific clones were defined as absent from healthy and MS cohorts, about 1,000 published viral clones and other ImmuneACCESS disease sequences. TCRdb reprocessed the public reads (quality trimming at Q25 with fastp, clone calling with MiXCR) and kept in-frame beta chains. CDR3 protein duplicates are merged, each entry listing the most common genes and DNA. The V and J calls and clone size come from TCRdb's table, not from the authors' own analysis. The sample table holds roughly 200,000 distinct CDR3 sequences, of which about 94% were seen once. Clones ranked in the top ten supply 0.085% to 0.1% of the sample.

The sample taken for sequencing was CD4+ T cells from PBMCs. The sequence joins TRBV30 to TRBJ2-5, with TRBD2 identical over 8 junction bases. The sequence was obtained from a human donor with Susac syndrome. The CDR3 is CAWSGLAFETQYF. The DNA reads TGTGCCTGGAGTGGACTAGCGTTTGAGACCCAGTACTTC. Joined to the reference TRBV30 and TRBJ2-5 proteins, this CDR3 gives the full variable domain: SQTIHQWPATLVQPVGSPLSLECTVEGTSNPNLYWYRQAAGRGLQLLFYSVGIGQISSEVPQNLSASRPQDRQFILSSKKLLLSDSGFYLCAWSGLAFETQYFGPGTRLLVL.